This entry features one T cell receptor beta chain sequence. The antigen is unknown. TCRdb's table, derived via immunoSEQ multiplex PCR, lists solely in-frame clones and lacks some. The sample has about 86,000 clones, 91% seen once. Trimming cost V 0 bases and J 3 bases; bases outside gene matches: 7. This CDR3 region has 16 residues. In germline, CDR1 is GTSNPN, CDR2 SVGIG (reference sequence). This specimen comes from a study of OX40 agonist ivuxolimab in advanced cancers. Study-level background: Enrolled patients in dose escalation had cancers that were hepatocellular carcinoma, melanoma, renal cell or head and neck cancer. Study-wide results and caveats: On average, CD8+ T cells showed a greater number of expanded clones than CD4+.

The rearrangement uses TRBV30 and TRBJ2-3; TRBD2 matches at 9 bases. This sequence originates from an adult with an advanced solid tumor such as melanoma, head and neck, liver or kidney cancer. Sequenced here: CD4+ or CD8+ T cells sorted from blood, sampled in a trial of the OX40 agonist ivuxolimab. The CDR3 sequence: CAWSVGLAGFTDTQYF. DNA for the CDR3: TGTGCCTGGAGTGTAGGGCTAGCGGGATTTACAGATACGCAGTATTTT.